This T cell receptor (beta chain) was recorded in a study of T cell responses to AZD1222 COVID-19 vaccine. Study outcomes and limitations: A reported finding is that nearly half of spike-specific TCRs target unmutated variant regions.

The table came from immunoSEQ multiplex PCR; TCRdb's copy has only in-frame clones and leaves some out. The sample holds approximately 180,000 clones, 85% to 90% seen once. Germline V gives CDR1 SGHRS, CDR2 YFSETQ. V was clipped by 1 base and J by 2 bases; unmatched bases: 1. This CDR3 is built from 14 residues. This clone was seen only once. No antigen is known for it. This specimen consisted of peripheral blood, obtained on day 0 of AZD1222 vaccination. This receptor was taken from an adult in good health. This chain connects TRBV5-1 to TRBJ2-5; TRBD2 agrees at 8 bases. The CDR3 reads CASSLSGGQETQYF. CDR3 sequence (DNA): TGCGCCAGCAGCTTGAGCGGGGGTCAAGAGACCCAGTACTTC.